Listed below are T cell receptor beta chains from one sample, sequenced in a study of OX40 agonist ivuxolimab in advanced cancers. The method was immunoSEQ multiplex PCR; TCRdb's version includes in-frame clones alone and lacks a portion of them. In the table there are about 74,000 clones, roughly 83% of which are singletons. The source was CD4+ or CD8+ T cells sorted from blood, collected in a trial of the OX40 agonist ivuxolimab. The receptors were gathered from an adult with an advanced solid tumor such as melanoma, head and neck, liver or kidney cancer. The CDR3 runs from the conserved cysteine through the conserved F or W. Fields, in order: clone size, V gene, J gene, D gene, CDR3 protein, CDR3 DNA. D genes are given only for firm matches. Part of the rows lack a size; the others show once, few, many or a class for expanded clones.

NA,TRBV4-3,TRBJ1-2,NA,CASSQEVSANYGYTF,TGCGCCAGCAGCCAAGAGGTGTCAGCCAACTATGGCTACACCTTC
NA,TRBV7-9,TRBJ1-4,NA,CASSTQTREKLFF,TGTGCCAGCAGCACCCAGACTCGGGAAAAACTGTTTTTT
NA,TRBV5-1,TRBJ2-2,TRBD2,CASASGNTGELFF,TGCGCCAGCGCTAGCGGGAACACCGGGGAGCTGTTTTTT
NA,TRBV7-2,TRBJ1-1,NA,CASSLEMNTEAFF,TGTGCCAGCAGCCTTGAGATGAACACTGAAGCTTTCTTT
NA,TRBV23-1,TRBJ2-3,TRBD2,CASSQPPDRERLAGGPSDTQYF,TGCGCCAGCAGTCAACCCCCGGACAGGGAGAGACTAGCGGGGGGGCCGTCAGATACGCAGTATTTT
NA,TRBV5-4,TRBJ1-1,TRBD1,CASSSKTGMGAEAFF,TGTGCCAGCAGCTCGAAGACAGGGATGGGCGCTGAAGCTTTCTTT
NA,TRBV2,TRBJ2-1,TRBD1,CARSRTGYNEQFF,TGTGCCAGGAGCCGGACAGGGTACAATGAGCAGTTCTTC
NA,TRBV2,TRBJ2-3,TRBD2,CASKGTSGGTDTQYF,TGTGCCAGCAAAGGGACTAGCGGGGGCACAGATACGCAGTATTTT
NA,TRBV18,TRBJ2-5,NA,CASSPGPRVLGETQYF,TGTGCCAGCTCACCTGGTCCTCGGGTCCTGGGAGAGACCCAGTACTTC
NA,TRBV7-9,TRBJ2-3,TRBD1,CASSLGDRGYTDTQYF,TGTGCCAGCAGCTTAGGGGACAGGGGATACACAGATACGCAGTATTTT
NA,TRBV19,TRBJ2-5,TRBD1,CASSIQGAGDQETQYF,TGTGCCAGTAGTATTCAGGGGGCGGGCGACCAAGAGACCCAGTACTTC
NA,TRBV18,TRBJ1-5,NA,CASSPADAQPQHF,TGTGCCAGCTCGCCTGCGGACGCTCAGCCCCAGCATTTT
NA,TRBV9,TRBJ2-3,NA,CASSPEQGLVGTQYF,TGTGCCAGCAGCCCTGAACAGGGATTGGTAGGTACGCAGTATTTT
few,TRBV7-9,TRBJ2-5,NA,CASSLAQQETQYF,TGTGCCAGCAGCTTAGCTCAGCAAGAGACCCAGTACTTC
once,TRBV11-2,TRBJ2-2,NA,CASSLDTNTGELFF,TGTGCCAGCAGTCTCGACACAAACACCGGGGAGCTGTTTTTT
NA,TRBV5-6,TRBJ1-5,NA,CASSLAGSNQPQHF,TGTGCCAGCAGCTTGGCAGGGAGCAATCAGCCCCAGCATTTT
NA,TRBV25-1,TRBJ1-5,NA,CASSDRQRGNQPQHF,TGTGCCAGCAGTGATCGACAGCGGGGCAATCAGCCCCAGCATTTT
NA,TRBV23-1,TRBJ2-2,TRBD1,CASSQSFSGTANTGELFF,TGCGCCAGCAGTCAATCGTTTTCAGGGACAGCCAACACCGGGGAGCTGTTTTTT
NA,TRBV5-1,TRBJ2-5,NA,CASSFVGAEGETQYF,TGCGCCAGCAGCTTTGTAGGGGCAGAGGGAGAGACCCAGTACTTC
NA,TRBV25-1,TRBJ2-1,NA,CASSDRLYNEQFF,TGTGCCAGCAGTGACAGATTATACAATGAGCAGTTCTTC
NA,TRBV28,TRBJ1-4,NA,CASSLEGMATNEKLFF,TGTGCCAGCAGTTTGGAGGGGATGGCAACTAATGAAAAACTGTTTTTT
NA,TRBV13,TRBJ1-1,NA,CASSLRQVAMNTEAFF,TGTGCCAGCAGCTTAAGGCAGGTCGCAATGAACACTGAAGCTTTCTTT
NA,TRBV6-5,TRBJ2-1,NA,CASSQATGYNEQFF,TGTGCCAGCAGCCAGGCGACAGGCTACAATGAGCAGTTCTTC
NA,TRBV28,TRBJ1-5,TRBD1,CASTTTTGANKPQHF,TGTGCCAGCACGACAACAACAGGGGCCAACAAGCCCCAGCATTTT
NA,TRBV28,TRBJ2-4,NA,CAVKGAGAKNIQYF,TGTGCCGTGAAAGGGGCTGGGGCCAAAAACATTCAGTACTTC
NA,TRBV7-2,TRBJ2-1,NA,CASSLNRRYEQFF,TGTGCCAGCAGCTTAAATCGGCGATATGAGCAGTTCTTC
NA,TRBV5-1,TRBJ2-7,NA,CASSDPSGDRHYEQYF,TGCGCCAGCTCAGATCCCTCGGGGGACAGACACTACGAGCAGTACTTC
NA,TRBV11-2,TRBJ2-7,NA,CASSSGNEQYF,TGTGCCAGCAGCTCCGGTAACGAGCAGTACTTC
NA,TRBV19,TRBJ2-3,TRBD1,CASRTGTILEGTDTQYF,TGTGCCAGCCGGACAGGTACTATTTTGGAGGGCACAGATACGCAGTATTTT
NA,TRBV5-4,TRBJ1-2,NA,CASSLAGNYGYTF,TGTGCCAGCAGCTTGGCAGGGAACTATGGCTACACCTTC
NA,TRBV19,TRBJ1-4,NA,CASNGGGENEKLFF,TGTGCCAGTAACGGTGGCGGCGAGAATGAAAAACTGTTTTTT
NA,TRBV28,TRBJ2-3,NA,CASRLPTSDTFTF,TGTGCCAGCAGACTTCCTACTAGTGATACCTTTACTTTT
once,TRBV19,TRBJ2-1,TRBD2,CASSAVAGANEQFF,TGTGCCAGTAGTGCCGTAGCGGGAGCGAATGAGCAGTTCTTC
NA,TRBV2,TRBJ1-2,TRBD1,CASRAQGGINYGYTF,TGTGCCAGCAGGGCACAGGGGGGAATAAACTATGGCTACACCTTC
NA,TRBV6-6,TRBJ2-7,NA,CASRQTAASSSYEQYF,TGTGCCAGCCGACAAACCGCCGCGAGTTCCTCCTACGAGCAGTACTTC
NA,TRBV27,TRBJ2-5,TRBD1,CASKRGGKLETQYF,TGTGCCAGCAAGAGAGGGGGCAAATTAGAGACCCAGTACTTC
NA,TRBV7-2,TRBJ2-1,TRBD2,CASSILPGLAGVSEQFF,TGTGCCAGCAGCATCCTACCGGGACTAGCGGGAGTGAGTGAGCAGTTCTTC
NA,TRBV4-3,TRBJ2-7,NA,CASSPGGNRAYEQYF,TGCGCCAGCAGCCCCGGGGGTAATCGGGCCTACGAGCAGTACTTC
NA,TRBV28,TRBJ1-2,NA,CASSLPGPSYGYTF,TGTGCCAGCAGTTTACCGGGACCGAGCTATGGCTACACCTTC
NA,TRBV15,TRBJ2-3,NA,CATSRGYTDTQYF,TGTGCCACCAGCAGAGGGTACACAGATACGCAGTATTTT
once,TRBV5-7,TRBJ1-5,NA,CASSLGGDHQPQHF,TGTGCCAGCAGCTTGGGGGGGGACCATCAGCCCCAGCATTTT
few,TRBV15,TRBJ2-3,NA,CATSSVRDSTQYF,TGTGCCACCAGCAGTGTCCGGGACTCTACGCAGTATTTT
NA,TRBV5-1,TRBJ2-7,NA,CASSWGRGSYEQYF,TGCGCCAGCAGCTGGGGACGGGGCTCCTACGAGCAGTACTTC
NA,TRBV21-1,TRBJ1-2,NA,CASSRSGRDYGYTF,TGTGCCAGCAGCAGGTCGGGGCGGGACTATGGCTACACCTTC
once,TRBV19,TRBJ1-1,NA,CASSPRGGLSEAFF,TGTGCCAGTAGCCCACGGGGGGGCTTGAGTGAAGCTTTCTTT
NA,TRBV28,TRBJ2-7,TRBD2,CASSLPTSYFYEQYF,TGTGCCAGCAGTCTCCCGACTAGCTATTTCTACGAGCAGTACTTC
NA,TRBV19,TRBJ2-3,NA,CASSRQTTDTQYF,TGTGCCAGTAGTAGACAGACCACAGATACGCAGTATTTT
NA,TRBV25-1,TRBJ1-2,TRBD1,CASREGAGGYTF,TGTGCCAGCCGGGAGGGGGCGGGCGGCTACACCTTC